The present TCR beta chain was sequenced within a study of T cell repertoires in ileal Crohn's disease. Study-level background: Less than 45% were active smokers at surgery; median disease duration was 7.9 years. Surgery for a complication: stricturing in 61%, penetrating in about 39%. Points from the study as a whole: Active smokers at surgery had more clonal expansions than non-smokers. Endoscopic recurrence occurred in every patient whose clonality exceeded 26.8%.

As to this clone: Antigen: not known.

Profiled with immunoSEQ multiplex PCR; TCRdb holds only in-frame clones, not every one. This table holds about 13,000 clones, approximately 78% found once. The sample comprised ileal tissue. This clonotype was sampled from an adult with Crohn's disease.

CDR3: CASSVGGDSTKYF. CDR3 DNA sequence: TGTGCCAGCAGCGTCGGAGGGGATTCGACGAAGTACTTC. The rearrangement uses TRBV9 and TRBJ2-7, with D perhaps TRBD2 (6 bases). The CDR3 length is 13 residues. Germline lookup yields CDR1 SGDLS and CDR2 YYNGEE. Between the trimmed V and J ends, which lost 2 bases and 11 bases, there was a span of 17 bases.